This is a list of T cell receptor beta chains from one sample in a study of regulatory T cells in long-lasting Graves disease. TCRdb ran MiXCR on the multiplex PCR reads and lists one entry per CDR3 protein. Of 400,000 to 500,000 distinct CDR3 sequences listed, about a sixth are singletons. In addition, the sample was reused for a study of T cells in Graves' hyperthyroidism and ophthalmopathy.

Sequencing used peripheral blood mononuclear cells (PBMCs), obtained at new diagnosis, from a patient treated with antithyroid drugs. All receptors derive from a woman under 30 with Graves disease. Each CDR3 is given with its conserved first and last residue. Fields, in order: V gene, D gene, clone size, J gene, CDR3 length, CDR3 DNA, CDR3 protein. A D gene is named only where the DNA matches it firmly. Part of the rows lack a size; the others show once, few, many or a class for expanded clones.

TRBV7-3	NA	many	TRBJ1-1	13	TGTGCCAGCAGCCTCCATCCCCGCACTGAAGCTTTCTTT	CASSLHPRTEAFF
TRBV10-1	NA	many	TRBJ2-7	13	TGCGCCAGCAGTGAAGGGTCTCCCTACGAGCAGTACTTC	CASSEGSPYEQYF
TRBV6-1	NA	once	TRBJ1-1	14	TGTGCCAGCAGCCTACAAACTAAGAACACTGAAGCTTTCTTT	CASSLQTKNTEAFF
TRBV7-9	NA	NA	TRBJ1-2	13	TGTGCCAGCAGCTTAGAGGCAGGGTTTGGCTACACCTTC	CASSLEAGFGYTF
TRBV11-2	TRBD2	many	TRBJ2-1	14	TGTGCCAGCAGCTCGACTAGCCACTACAACGAGCAGTTCTTC	CASSSTSHYNEQFF
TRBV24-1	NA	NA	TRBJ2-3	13	TGTGCCACCAGCGGTACTAACACAGATACGCAGTATTTT	CATSGTNTDTQYF
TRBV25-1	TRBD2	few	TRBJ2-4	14	TGTGCCAGCAGTACCTCCCCGGCGGGGGGCATTCAGTACTTC	CASSTSPAGGIQYF
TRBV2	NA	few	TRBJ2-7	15	TGTGCCAGCAGTGAGCTGGGCCCACCCGTTTACGAGCAGTACTTC	CASSELGPPVYEQYF
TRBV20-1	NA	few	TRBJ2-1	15	TGCAGTGCTAGAGAAGGGGACAACTCCTACAATGAGCAGTTCTTC	CSAREGDNSYNEQFF
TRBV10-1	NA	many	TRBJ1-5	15	TGCGCCAGCTACCGAGCAGGGGATGGCAATCAGCCCCAGCATTTT	CASYRAGDGNQPQHF
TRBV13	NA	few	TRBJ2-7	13	TGTGCCAGCAGCTTAGAACAGGCCTACGAGCAGTACTTC	CASSLEQAYEQYF
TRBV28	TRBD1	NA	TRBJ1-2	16	TGTGCCAGCAGCGGCTCTCAGGGGGGGGGTAACTATGGCTACACCTTC	CASSGSQGGGNYGYTF
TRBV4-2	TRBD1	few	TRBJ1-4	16	TGTGCCAGCAGCCAAGGGGGACAGGGGCCTAATGAAAAACTGTTTTTT	CASSQGGQGPNEKLFF
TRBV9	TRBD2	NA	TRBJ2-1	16	TGTGCCAGCAGCTCCAATAGCGGGAGCTCCTACAATGAGCAGTTCTTC	CASSSNSGSSYNEQFF
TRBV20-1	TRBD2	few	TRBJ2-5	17	TGCAGTGCTAGAGAGGTCACGGGGGGGAGGGCCGTGGAGACCCAGTACTTC	CSAREVTGGRAVETQYF
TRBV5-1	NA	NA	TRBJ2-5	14	TGCGCCAGCAGAGTTGGGGGACCCCAAGAGACCCAGTACTTC	CASRVGGPQETQYF
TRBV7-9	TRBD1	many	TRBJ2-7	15	TGTGCCAGCAGCTTAAGAACAGGGGCCCCCTACGAGCAGTACTTC	CASSLRTGAPYEQYF
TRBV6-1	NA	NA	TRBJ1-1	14	TGTGCCAGCTTCGCCGGGAAAACTGAAACTGAAGCTTTCTTT	CASFAGKTETEAFF
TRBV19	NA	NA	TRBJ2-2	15	TGTGCCAGTAGTGAAGGACAGACGAACACCGGGGAGCTGTTTTTT	CASSEGQTNTGELFF
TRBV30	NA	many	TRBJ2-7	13	TGTGCCTGGGGATCGGGGGTCTCCTACGAGCAGTACTTC	CAWGSGVSYEQYF
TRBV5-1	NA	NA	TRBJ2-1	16	TGCGCCAGCAGCTTTAATGGGGCTCAACCCCACAATGAGCAGTTCTTC	CASSFNGAQPHNEQFF
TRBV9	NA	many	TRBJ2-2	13	TGTGCCAGCAGCGTGGGCGGGACCGGGGAGCTGTTTTTT	CASSVGGTGELFF
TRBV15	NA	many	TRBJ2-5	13	TGTGCCACCAGGAAAACAGGGTCAGAGACCCAGTACTTC	CATRKTGSETQYF
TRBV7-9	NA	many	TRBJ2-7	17	TGTGCCAGCACCCAGGGGGTGGCGGGAGTTCCCCACTACGAGCAGTACTTC	CASTQGVAGVPHYEQYF
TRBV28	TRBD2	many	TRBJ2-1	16	TGTGCCAGCAGTACCCGGACTAGCGGGAGTTTCGATGAGCAGTTCTTC	CASSTRTSGSFDEQFF